The 19 T cell receptor beta chains below all came from one sample that was sequenced in a study of cytomegalovirus exposure and HLA in healthy donors listed by TCRdb under 2017. Receptors were amplified or captured by the immunoSEQ multiplex PCR assay. For the multiplex PCR, a mixture combining 60 forward primers for TCR Vbeta segments and 13 reverse primers for TCR Jbeta segments was used. TCRdb obtained this table from immuneACCESS and retained in-frame rearrangements with V and J assigned. These tables miss some clones; where compared with another copy, unresolved V genes account for less than half of the shortfall, and the remainder is unexplained. Across this sample there are roughly 110,000 clones, with approximately 82% seen only once. In total, the top ten clones hold about 2.3% of the sample. Specimen: PBMCs. The receptor set was obtained from a man aged 35-49 years in good health and CMV-seronegative.

The chain recombines TRBV10-1 with TRBJ2-3; 12 bases map to TRBD2. V lost 2 bases, J lost 0 bases, and 3 bases stayed unmatched. Germline CDR1 is WNHNN and CDR2 is SYGVQD (reference sequence). The CDR3 is 17 amino acids. Here the CDR3 reads CASSEPLAGGSTDTQYF. CDR3 nucleotides: TGCGCCAGCAGTGAGCCGCTAGCGGGGGGGAGCACAGATACGCAGTATTTT.

The rearrangement uses TRBV29-1 and TRBJ1-2; TRBD1 matches at 7 bases. V was pared by 3 bases and J by 8 bases, with 12 bases of the junction left unmatched. Looked up from germline, CDR1 is SQVTM and CDR2 is ANQGSEA. The CDR3 is 14 amino acids. For the CDR3, the DNA is TGCAGCGTTGATATACAGGGGAAAGGAGGCGGCTACACCTTC. Protein product: CSVDIQGKGGGYTF.

The chain links TRBV11-2 to TRBJ2-2; 8 bases line up with TRBD2. With 2 bases clipped from V and 5 bases from J, the junction kept 7 bases outside the gene matches. Germline CDR1 SGHAT, CDR2 FQNNGV. This CDR3 contains 16 residues. Written as DNA, the CDR3 is TGTGCCAGCAGCTTACCGGGGGGGCCGGGTACCGGGGAGCTGTTTTTT. As protein: CASSLPGGPGTGELFF.

This clone was recorded a few times. This chain uses TRBV11-2 with TRBJ2-7, with 10 bases that match TRBD1. The CDR3 is 17 amino acids. The germline CDR1 and CDR2 sequences are SGHAT and FQNNGV. The J segment lost 4 bases and the V segment lost 2 bases, leaving 11 bases of the junction unmatched. The CDR3 is CASSLNTGTGASYEQYF. The DNA for the CDR3 is TGTGCCAGCAGCTTAAACACCGGGACAGGGGCATCGTACGAGCAGTACTTC. Variable domain in full (rest from reference TRBV11-2 and TRBJ2-7): EAGVAQSPRYKIIEKRQSVAFWCNPISGHATLYWYQQILGQGPKLLIQFQNNGVVDDSQLPKDRFSAERLKGVDSTLKIQPAKLEDSAVYLCASSLNTGTGASYEQYFGPGTRLTVT.

The chain is built from TRBV7-9 and TRBJ1-2; tentative D call: TRBD1 (5 bases). The germline V gene encodes CDR1 SEHNR and CDR2 FQNEAQ (reference sequence). Deletions cut 5 bases from V and 8 bases from J, with 9 bases between. The CDR3 is made up of 11 amino acids. This chain's CDR3 is CASSPGYGYTF. CDR3 nucleotide sequence: TGTGCCAGCAGCCCAGGGTACGGCTACACCTTC. The full variable domain, its missing parts supplied by reference TRBV7-9 and TRBJ1-2, is DTGVSQNPRHKITKRGQNVTFRCDPISEHNRLYWYRQTLGQGPEFLTYFQNEAQLEKSRLLSDRFSAERPKGSFSTLEIQRTEQGDSAMYLCASSPGYGYTFGSGTRLTVV.

V is TRBV6-1 and J is TRBJ1-4, with 9 nucleotides matching TRBD1. The CDR3 runs 14 residues. CDR1 and CDR2 from the germline V gene are MNHNS and SASEGT. The V gene end was trimmed by 6 bases and the J gene end by 5 bases; junction bases not matched to a gene: 4. The CDR3 bases are TGTGCCAGCAGGACGGGACAGGGAAATGAAAAACTGTTTTTT. As protein: CASRTGQGNEKLFF.

This chain connects TRBV19 to TRBJ2-1, with 9 bases lining up with TRBD2. This CDR3 has 19 residues. Germline lookup yields CDR1 LNHDA and CDR2 SQIVND (reference sequence). Trimming took 2 bases from V and 0 from J; bases not matched to a gene: 11. The CDR3 loop is CASSILAGAAIPSYNEQFF. DNA of the CDR3: TGTGCCAGTAGTATATTAGCGGGGGCCGCTATACCCTCCTACAATGAGCAGTTCTTC.

The chain employs TRBV6-5 and TRBJ1-1; D is undetermined. The germline CDR1 and CDR2 sequences are MNHEY and SVGAGI. V dropped 6 bases and J dropped 6 bases, with 20 bases sitting between them. The CDR3 sequence is 15 residues long. This chain's CDR3 is CASRPSRALGAEAFF. The CDR3, as DNA: TGTGCCAGCAGACCTAGCCGGGCCTTGGGCGCTGAAGCTTTCTTT.

The rearrangement uses TRBV6-4 and TRBJ2-3, with TRBD2 identical over 12 bases. The V and J ends lost 6 bases and 6 bases, in that order; junction bases with no gene match: 7. The CDR3 totals 15 residues. Germline V CDR1 and CDR2: MRHNA, SNTAGT. CDR3 sequence reads: CASSMTSGGSDTQYF. As DNA, the CDR3 is TGTGCCAGCAGCATGACTAGCGGGGGATCTGATACGCAGTATTTT.

The sample holds a few counts of this clone. The CDR3: CASSQQVNTEAFF. The CDR3 nucleotides read TGTGCCAGTAGTCAACAGGTGAACACTGAAGCTTTCTTT. This rearrangement joins TRBV19 to TRBJ1-1; perhaps TRBD1 as D (5 bases). Germline loops: CDR1 LNHDA, CDR2 SQIVND (reference sequence). V gave up 5 bases and J gave up 0 bases, with 7 bases separating them. CDR3 length: 13 amino acids.

This clone appeared a few times. The chain has TRBV6-1 and TRBJ2-3, with 7 bases that match TRBD2. The germline gives CDR1 MNHNS, CDR2 SASEGT. This CDR3 has 16 residues. V gave up 4 bases and J gave up 0 bases; unmatched junction bases: 7. DNA for the CDR3: TGTGCCAGCAGTGCCCAACTAGCGAGTAGCACAGATACGCAGTATTTT. The encoded protein is CASSAQLASSTDTQYF.

The chain uses TRBV28 and TRBJ2-5; 10 bases fit TRBD1. The CDR3 has 17 amino acids. V gave up 3 bases and J gave up 2 bases; unmatched junction bases: 9. Per germline, CDR1 MDHEN and CDR2 SYDVKM. The CDR3 DNA reads as TGTGCCAGCAGTTTTGGGGACAGGGGCGCCAATCAAGAGACCCAGTACTTC. This sequence encodes CASSFGDRGANQETQYF.

In its sample, this clone was seen a few times. The rearrangement uses TRBV6-1 and TRBJ2-1; 7 bases align to TRBD1. The CDR3 spans 16 residues. The trim removed 3 bases at V and 7 bases at J, leaving 12 bases unmatched. Germline CDR1 is MNHNS and CDR2 is SASEGT. CDR3 protein: CASSDAGQASWNEQFF. In DNA, the CDR3 is TGTGCCAGCAGTGACGCAGGACAGGCTTCCTGGAATGAGCAGTTCTTC.

The count of this clone is one. The J gene is TRBJ2-7, the V gene TRBV10-1; D unresolved. The CDR3 length is 13 residues. The ends were cut back, 3 bases at V and 7 bases at J, with 13 bases in the middle. CDR1 is WNHNN, CDR2 SYGVQD, per germline (reference sequence). The CDR3: CASSDDAVREQYF. The CDR3 DNA reads as TGCGCCAGCAGTGATGATGCCGTGAGGGAGCAGTACTTC.

This clone was found a few times. V usage is TRBV27 and J usage is TRBJ2-1; 15 nucleotides align to TRBD2. V shed 5 bases and J 3 bases; nucleotides not matched to a gene: 5. Germline V gene lookup returns CDR1 MNHEY and CDR2 SMNVEV (reference sequence). CDR3 size: 17 residues. The CDR3 here is CASSLGLAGGIYNEQFF. The CDR3 DNA reads as TGTGCCAGCAGTCTGGGACTAGCGGGGGGTATCTACAATGAGCAGTTCTTC.

The J gene is TRBJ2-1, the V gene TRBV5-1; no reliable D call. The CDR3 extends over 16 amino acids. Per the germline V gene, CDR1 is SGHRS and CDR2 is YFSETQ. V was cut by 0 bases and J by 0 bases, with 10 bases left in between. The DNA of the CDR3 is TGCGCCAGCAGCTTGGACAGATCGAGCTCCTACAATGAGCAGTTCTTC. Translated: CASSLDRSSSYNEQFF.

The V and J genes are TRBV28 and TRBJ1-2; 10 nucleotides align to TRBD1. Losses at the gene ends were 4 bases for V and 7 bases for J; bases not matched to a gene: 12. Germline lookup yields CDR1 MDHEN and CDR2 SYDVKM. The CDR3 has 16 residues. This CDR3 reads CASSSNRQGALGGYTF. CDR3 bases: TGTGCCAGCAGTTCCAACCGACAGGGGGCGTTGGGTGGCTACACCTTC.

This chain links TRBV11-2 with TRBJ2-7; possibly TRBD2 for D (5 bases). The CDR3 has 15 residues. The germline V and J ends were trimmed by 2 bases and 3 bases, with 14 bases remaining between them. Germline lookup yields CDR1 SGHAT and CDR2 FQNNGV. The chain's CDR3 is CASSLTGNHDYEQYF. The CDR3 coding sequence is TGTGCCAGCAGCTTAACGGGAAACCATGACTACGAGCAGTACTTC.

This sequence joins TRBV15 and TRBJ2-1, with D perhaps matching TRBD2 (5 bases). This CDR3 has 17 residues. Germline CDR1 and CDR2: LNHNV and YYDKDF (reference sequence). V lost 1 base and J 6 bases, leaving 19 bases between the germline ends. The CDR3 sequence: CATSRAGGVGRGNEQFF. DNA for the CDR3: TGTGCCACCAGCAGAGCGGGTGGAGTGGGTCGGGGCAATGAGCAGTTCTTC. The variable domain in full, completed from reference TRBV15 and TRBJ2-1, reads DAMVIQNPRYQVTQFGKPVTLSCSQTLNHNVMYWYQQKSSQAPKLLFHYYDKDFNNEADTPDNFQSRRPNTSFCFLDIRSPGLGDTAMYLCATSRAGGVGRGNEQFFGPGTRLTVL.